What follows describes a single T cell receptor (beta chain). Its antigen is currently unknown. Data came from immunoSEQ multiplex PCR; TCRdb stores just in-frame clones and leaves some out. Of roughly 150,000 clones listed, roughly 87% were seen once; the top ten hold 10% to 15%. The time point denotes: blood 2 weeks post-SBRT. The treatment here: 15 Gy SBRT to primary tumor, nephrectomy 4 weeks later. The tumor was a clear cell renal cell carcinoma. This entry comes from a study of radiation and T cells in renal cell carcinoma. Study overall: Nephrectomy followed 15 Gy stereotactic body radiation by 4 weeks. Study observations and caveats: Baseline intratumoral clonotype presence is unknown without pretreatment biopsies. In blood, top tumor clones expanded by 2 weeks, shrinking by 4.

The CDR3 is 13 residues long. CDR1 is LNHDA and CDR2 is SQIVND in the germline V gene (reference sequence). V was shortened by 4 bases and J by 5 bases, with 9 bases between the two germline ends. The chain combines TRBV19 with TRBJ2-1; D is unclear. The origin of this receptor is a woman aged 50 to 60 with renal cell carcinoma. The sequenced sample was blood, obtained from a patient whose treatment included radiotherapy and nephrectomy. Here the CDR3 reads CASSTSLNNEQFF. The CDR3 DNA is TGTGCCAGTAGTACATCCCTCAACAATGAGCAGTTCTTC.